What follows are 20 T cell receptor beta chains derived from one specimen sequenced in a study of sequential checkpoint blockade in melanoma. Treatment noted: randomized to nivolumab then ipilimumab (arm A) or the reverse (arm B). The table came from immunoSEQ multiplex PCR; TCRdb's copy has only in-frame clones and leaves some out. The sample comprises some 40,000 clones, roughly a third of which are singletons, and about 1.6% rests with the top ten. The sequencing here drew on tumor tissue (inferred from file names), taken from a patient given nivolumab and ipilimumab in sequence. These receptors all come from a human donor with melanoma.

This clone was detected a few times. This rearrangement joins TRBV28 to TRBJ1-2; a possible D gene is TRBD1 (5 bases). The length of the CDR3 is 15 residues. The V and J ends lost 8 bases and 3 bases respectively, with 19 bases between them. The germline V gene encodes CDR1 MDHEN and CDR2 SYDVKM. In DNA, the CDR3 is TGTGCCAGCGCTTCACGGGGCTATAGGGACTATGGCTACACCTTC. Amino acids: CASASRGYRDYGYTF.

The chain joins TRBV5-1 to TRBJ1-1; TRBD1 aligns across 7 bases. With V trimmed by 4 bases and J by 1 base, 10 bases remained unmatched. The CDR3 length is 16 residues. CDR1 and CDR2 from the germline V gene are SGHRS and YFSETQ. CDR3 in DNA: TGCGCCAGCAGCCCGATAGGGGGCAAGGGGAACACTGAAGCTTTCTTT. Protein: CASSPIGGKGNTEAFF.

The CDR3 DNA reads TGTGCCAGCAGCCAGGGACTAGCGGGGGGCGAGACCCAGTACTTC. Amino acids: CASSQGLAGGETQYF. The V call is TRBV11-3, the J call TRBJ2-5; 15 bases match TRBD2. Trimming removed 5 bases from V and 5 bases from J; junction bases left unmatched: 3. This CDR3 is 15 amino acids long. Looked up from germline, CDR1 is SGHNT and CDR2 is YENEEA.

CDR3 DNA: TGCGCCAGCAGCCTGGACAGGGGGCAAGAAGATAACTATGGCTACACCTTC. Residues: CASSLDRGQEDNYGYTF. The V call is TRBV5-1, the J call TRBJ1-2; 11 bases agree with TRBD1. The CDR3 is 17 residues long. Trimming cost V 4 bases and J 1 base; bases outside gene matches: 9. The germline gives CDR1 SGHRS, CDR2 YFSETQ. Full variable domain (remainder filled in from reference TRBV5-1 and TRBJ1-2): KAGVTQTPRYLIKTRGQQVTLSCSPISGHRSVSWYQQTPGQGLQFLFEYFSETQRNKGNFPGRFSGRQFSNSRSEMNVSTLELGDSALYLCASSLDRGQEDNYGYTFGSGTRLTVV.

The chain is built from TRBV19 and TRBJ1-3; 8 nucleotides agree with TRBD1. Trimming cost V 9 bases and J 1 base; bases outside gene matches: 5. The CDR3 runs 14 residues. Germline CDR1 LNHDA, CDR2 SQIVND (reference sequence). The CDR3 nucleotides read TGTGCCAGCAGGGGGCTTAATTCTGGAAACACCATATATTTT. Translation: CASRGLNSGNTIYF.

The chain employs TRBV18 and TRBJ1-1; 7 positions agree with TRBD1. The J segment lost 2 bases and the V segment lost 4 bases, leaving 10 bases of the junction unmatched. CDR1 and CDR2 from the germline V gene are KGHSH and LQKENI. The CDR3 extends over 16 amino acids. In DNA, the CDR3 is TGTGCCAGCTCACGACAGGGTAAGGGGAAAAACACTGAAGCTTTCTTT. Protein product: CASSRQGKGKNTEAFF.

The gene calls are TRBV29-1 and TRBJ2-3; D unclear. Deletions cut 8 bases from V and 0 bases from J, with 12 bases between. The CDR3 has 13 amino acids. Germline-derived CDR1 and CDR2 are SQVTM and ANQGSEA. The CDR3 DNA sequence: TGCAGCCCGGCGACCTACAGCACAGATACGCAGTATTTT. Translation: CSPATYSTDTQYF.

This clone appeared a few times. This chain connects TRBV11-3 to TRBJ1-2; 8 bases fit TRBD1. The CDR3 consists of 14 residues. V dropped 4 bases and J dropped 2; count of bases not matched to a gene: 3. In germline, CDR1 is SGHNT, CDR2 YENEEA. This CDR3 is CASSSGQGNYGYTF. For the CDR3, the DNA is TGTGCCAGCAGCTCCGGACAGGGCAACTATGGCTACACCTTC.

CDR3 loop: CASSSRTGRNTEAFF. The DNA of the CDR3 is TGTGCCAGCAGTTCTCGGACAGGGAGGAACACTGAAGCTTTCTTT. This sequence joins TRBV6-8 and TRBJ1-1; 8 bases match TRBD1. Germline trimming cut 4 bases from V and 1 base from J; bases unmatched to any gene: 5. The length of the CDR3 is 15 residues. Germline-derived CDR1 and CDR2 are MNHGY and SAAAGT.

The chain uses TRBV9 and TRBJ2-7; D possibly corresponds to TRBD1 (6 bases). Deletions cut 0 bases from V and 3 bases from J, with 13 bases between. Germline loops: CDR1 SGDLS, CDR2 YYNGEE. The CDR3 totals 15 residues. CDR3 protein: CASSVAGTSIYEQYF. CDR3 nucleotides: TGTGCCAGCAGCGTAGCTGGGACATCAATCTACGAGCAGTACTTC.

This clone occurred a few times. This chain connects TRBV12-5 to TRBJ1-1; 9 bases match TRBD1. With 6 bases clipped from V and 2 bases from J, the junction kept 4 bases outside the gene matches. Germline loops: CDR1 LGHNT, CDR2 FRNRAP. The CDR3 is 14 amino acids. The chain's CDR3 is CASGPTGGNTEAFF. The CDR3 DNA sequence: TGTGCTAGTGGCCCGACAGGGGGAAACACTGAAGCTTTCTTT.

V usage is TRBV19 and J usage is TRBJ2-7; 11 nucleotides line up with TRBD1. V shed 6 bases, J shed 0 bases, and the junction held 4 bases outside the gene matches. Germline V gene data show CDR1 as LNHDA and CDR2 as SQIVND (reference sequence). The CDR3 runs 15 residues. CDR3 region: CASSGGTGGSYEQYF. For the CDR3, the DNA is TGTGCCAGTAGCGGGGGGACAGGGGGCTCCTACGAGCAGTACTTC.

The rearrangement uses TRBV5-1 and TRBJ1-4, with D possibly matching TRBD1 (5 bases). The V gene lost 2 bases and the J gene lost 8 bases, with 16 bases spanning the gap. Germline V gives CDR1 SGHRS, CDR2 YFSETQ. CDR3 size: 15 residues. The CDR3 nucleotides are TGCGCCAGCAGCTTAGCAGGGATGAGAGAAGAAAAACTGTTTTTT. Translated: CASSLAGMREEKLFF.

This clone was seen more than once but under ten times. The rearrangement links TRBV6-7 to TRBJ1-1; no clear D gene. TRBV6-7 is classed as an ORF, of uncertain function. The CDR3 sequence is 11 residues long. With 7 bases removed from V and 6 bases from J, the gap between germline ends came to 9 bases. The CDR3 loop reads CASIRFSEAFF. CDR3 DNA: TGTGCCAGCATCAGGTTCTCTGAAGCTTTCTTT.

CDR3 loop: CASSVGTSGYNEQFF. The CDR3 bases are TGTGCCAGCAGCGTAGGGACTAGCGGTTACAATGAGCAGTTCTTC. The chain uses TRBV9 and TRBJ2-1; 10 positions match TRBD2. V shed 0 bases and J 4 bases; nucleotides not matched to a gene: 1. The CDR3 consists of 15 residues. Germline loops: CDR1 SGDLS, CDR2 YYNGEE.

This clone was observed once. The chain links TRBV14 to TRBJ1-1, with D hard to call. The germline V gene encodes CDR1 SGHDN and CDR2 FVKESK. V lost 3 bases, J lost 6 bases, and 11 bases lay in between. The length of the CDR3 is 13 residues. CDR3 loop: CASSQAMVAEAFF. The DNA of the CDR3 is TGTGCCAGCAGCCAGGCTATGGTCGCTGAAGCTTTCTTT.

This clone was observed many times. V usage is TRBV11-3 and J usage is TRBJ2-7, with TRBD2 matching 14 bases. Germline lookup yields CDR1 SGHNT and CDR2 YENEEA. This CDR3 has 17 residues. The trim removed 4 bases at V and 4 bases at J, leaving 9 bases unmatched. CDR3 sequence (DNA): TGTGCCAGCAGCTCCCAGACTAGCGGGAGGGCCGGGTACGAGCAGTACTTC. Protein product: CASSSQTSGRAGYEQYF.

The chain uses TRBV18 and TRBJ2-7, with TRBD1 matching over 7 bases. The CDR3 spans 16 residues. The trim removed 0 bases at V and 4 bases at J, leaving 9 bases unmatched. The germline V gene encodes CDR1 KGHSH and CDR2 LQKENI. CDR3 DNA: TGTGCCAGCTCACCACCGAACAGGGGCAAAAATTACGAGCAGTACTTC. Amino acids: CASSPPNRGKNYEQYF.

The chain is built from TRBV7-1 and TRBJ2-7; 12 bases fit TRBD2. TRBV7-1 is reported as an ORF; its role is uncertain. J was trimmed by 7 bases and V by 5 bases; bases with no gene match: 21. The CDR3 totals 19 residues. In nucleotides, the CDR3 is TGTGCCAGCAGCCCAAAAACGGCCCTAGCGGGAGGGAGCTTGCGGGAGCAGTACTTC. Protein sequence: CASSPKTALAGGSLREQYF.

The J gene is TRBJ1-3, the V gene TRBV30; D remains unclear. CDR3 length equals 13 residues. In germline, CDR1 is GTSNPN, CDR2 SVGIG (reference sequence). V was cut by 4 bases and J by 0 bases, with 7 bases left in between. In DNA, the CDR3 is TGTGCCTGGACCCATCTCTCTGGAAACACCATATATTTT. As protein: CAWTHLSGNTIYF.